Listed here is a single TCR beta chain. Looked up from germline, CDR1 is SGHVS and CDR2 is FNYEAQ. V was cut by 1 base and J by 4 bases, with 13 bases left in between. This CDR3 comprises 15 residues. TCRdb re-analysed the 5' RACE reads in MiXCR, keeping a single row per CDR3 protein. The repertoire holds over 500,000 distinct CDR3 sequences, with about 18% as singletons. The data were taken from a study of T-cell memory formation after mild COVID-19. The chain employs TRBV7-6 and TRBJ1-2; D may be TRBD1 (5 bases). Sequenced input: PBMCs or a T cell subset sorted from them (not recorded which). The sequence was collected from an adult woman who had mild COVID-19 (a few samples of this study predate the infection). Cell type and time point are not known. The CDR3 nucleotides read TGTGCCAGCAGCTTAGAGGCAGGGCAGGCCTATGGCTACACCTTC. Its translation: CASSLEAGQAYGYTF.